The text below deals with one T cell receptor beta chain. This entry belongs to a study of PD-1 blockade in classical Hodgkin lymphoma. All patients relapsed after autologous stem cell transplantation, and brentuximab vedotin exposure varied. Sequencing was performed with immunoSEQ multiplex PCR; in TCRdb, only in-frame clones are kept and a portion is missing. The table has approximately 37,000 clones, around 80% seen once; the top ten hold around an eighth. Trimming removed 5 bases at V and 0 bases at J, with 8 bases between. This CDR3 is 14 amino acids long. Germline-derived CDR1 and CDR2 are MNHNS and SASEGT.

This rearrangement joins TRBV6-1 to TRBJ1-3; D gene uncertain. The sequence derives from a human donor with classical Hodgkin lymphoma. This specimen consisted of peripheral blood mononuclear cells (PBMCs), obtained at baseline. The CDR3 loop reads CASSPGSSGNTIYF. The CDR3 coding sequence is TGTGCCAGCAGTCCGGGGAGCTCTGGAAACACCATATATTTT.